This T cell receptor beta chain was sequenced during a study of T cell responses to AZD1222 COVID-19 vaccine. Study-wide results and caveats: Clonal diversity may have been underestimated, and the donors were mostly white British, with more females than males. Scientists sampled the repertoires only once the peak T cell response had passed. Seropositive AZD1222 recipients at baseline numbered only five to seven.

Concerning this clone: The antigen is unknown.

CDR3 size: 11 residues. Trimming took off 0 bases at V and 3 bases at J, with 0 bases between the two ends. Germline loops: CDR1 LGHDT, CDR2 YNNKEL (reference sequence). Here immunoSEQ multiplex PCR was the method, and the copy in TCRdb shows in-frame clones only, minus some. Found here are over 60,000 clones, about nine tenths of them singletons; the top ten hold 24%. The chain links TRBV3-1 (or the pseudogene TRBV3-2) to TRBJ2-7; D is ambiguous. The origin of this receptor is an adult in good health. The source was peripheral blood, collected on day 0 of AZD1222 vaccination. CDR3 amino acids: CASSQDYEQYF. In DNA form, the CDR3 reads TGTGCCAGCAGCCAAGACTACGAGCAGTACTTC.